The next 24 T cell receptor beta chains were all read from a single sample in a study of shared clonotypes between healthy human individuals. Terminally differentiated effector memory CD45RA+ cells were excluded from the naive CD8 cells, which were CD45RO-negative and positively selected for CCR7. Clones were read by immunoSEQ multiplex PCR, and TCRdb kept only the in-frame ones, dropping some. The repertoire holds millions of clones, with less than 95% as singletons. Sequencing was carried out using naive CD8+ T cells sorted from blood. The receptors derive from a young man in good health.

This chain connects TRBV6-5 to TRBJ2-2, with a weak D call TRBD1 (6 bases). Trimming pared 5 bases from V and 4 bases from J, leaving 14 bases between. The V gene's germline CDR1 is MNHEY and CDR2 SVGAGI. CDR3 length equals 15 residues. DNA for the CDR3: TGTGCCAGCAGTCTAACAGGGTTCGGCACCGGGGAGCTGTTTTTT. This sequence encodes CASSLTGFGTGELFF.

The chain carries TRBV10-2 and TRBJ2-5; D not resolved. Germline lookup yields CDR1 WSHSY and CDR2 SAAADI. This CDR3 is built from 12 residues. Trimming pared 5 bases from V and 3 bases from J, leaving 7 bases between. CDR3 loop: CASSNQEETQYF. The CDR3 bases are TGCGCCAGCAGTAACCAGGAAGAGACCCAGTACTTC.

This clone has a handful of counts. The CDR3 DNA sequence: TGTGCCAGCAGTGAACTACTGGGAGGAGTATATGGCTACACCTTC. Encoded protein: CASSELLGGVYGYTF. V and J are TRBV6-1 and TRBJ1-2, with unresolved D. The CDR3 is 15 amino acids. Germline-derived CDR1 and CDR2 are MNHNS and SASEGT. The V and J ends lost 2 bases and 5 bases respectively, with 15 bases between them.

The chain couples TRBV27 to TRBJ2-7, with D tentatively TRBD1 (7 bases). V lost 10 bases to trimming and J lost 0 bases, with 13 bases between them. The CDR3 totals 13 residues. Germline lookup yields CDR1 MNHEY and CDR2 SMNVEV (reference sequence). The CDR3 spells CATQGGGSYEQYF. The CDR3 DNA reads TGTGCCACCCAGGGGGGAGGCTCCTACGAGCAGTACTTC.

This chain joins TRBV5-1 and TRBJ2-3, with no clear D. Trimming cost V 0 bases and J 2 bases, with 7 bases left between them. The V gene's germline CDR1 is SGHRS and CDR2 YFSETQ. The CDR3 runs to 14 residues. CDR3 sequence reads: CASSLAGTTDTQYF. DNA of the CDR3: TGCGCCAGCAGCTTGGCAGGTACCACAGATACGCAGTATTTT. Full variable domain (outside the CDR3, taken from reference TRBV5-1 and TRBJ2-3): KAGVTQTPRYLIKTRGQQVTLSCSPISGHRSVSWYQQTPGQGLQFLFEYFSETQRNKGNFPGRFSGRQFSNSRSEMNVSTLELGDSALYLCASSLAGTTDTQYFGPGTRLTVL.

V and J are TRBV7-9 and TRBJ1-6, with D possibly TRBD1 on 5 matching bases. V lost 8 bases and J lost 6, with 11 bases in between. This CDR3 contains 13 residues. Germline assignment: CDR1 SEHNR and CDR2 FQNEAQ (reference sequence). The CDR3 spells CASARAGNSPLHF. DNA for the CDR3: TGTGCCAGCGCCAGGGCGGGTAATTCACCCCTCCACTTT. Full variable domain (outside the CDR3, taken from reference TRBV7-9 and TRBJ1-6): DTGVSQNPRHKITKRGQNVTFRCDPISEHNRLYWYRQTLGQGPEFLTYFQNEAQLEKSRLLSDRFSAERPKGSFSTLEIQRTEQGDSAMYLCASARAGNSPLHFGNGTRLTVT.

Turning to this clone: At the DNA level, this CDR3 is encoded by other sequences in the same sample as well. The chain joins TRBV4-3 to TRBJ2-1; D is perhaps TRBD2 (5 bases). The CDR3 totals 16 residues. V lost 0 bases to trimming and J lost 0 bases, with 9 bases between them. The V gene's germline CDR1 is LGHNA and CDR2 YSLEER. The CDR3 DNA reads as TGCGCCAGCAGCCAAGATTTAGCGAGCTCCTACAATGAGCAGTTCTTC. This translates into CASSQDLASSYNEQFF.

The V gene is TRBV28, the J gene TRBJ2-6; no reliable D call. The V gene lost 5 bases and the J gene lost 2 bases, with 13 bases spanning the gap. Germline loops: CDR1 MDHEN, CDR2 SYDVKM. This CDR3 is 16 amino acids long. The CDR3 sequence is CASSPRDFAGANVLTF. The CDR3 DNA sequence: TGTGCCAGCAGTCCTCGCGACTTTGCTGGGGCCAACGTCCTGACTTTC.

The chain uses TRBV5-4 and TRBJ2-7; TRBD1 aligns across 9 bases. This CDR3 is built from 15 residues. Germline V gene lookup returns CDR1 SGHNT and CDR2 YYREEE (reference sequence). V shed 3 bases and J 5 bases; nucleotides not matched to a gene: 9. The CDR3 region is CASSSGDRVGNEQYF. The CDR3, as DNA: TGTGCCAGCAGCTCCGGGGACAGGGTGGGAAACGAGCAGTACTTC.

Worth noting for this clone: The same CDR3 can be traced to other DNA sequences in this sample. The chain joins TRBV7-6 to TRBJ2-7; 9 nucleotides match TRBD1. CDR3 length: 14 amino acids. The germline CDR1 and CDR2 sequences are SGHVS and FNYEAQ. V lost 5 bases and J lost 2; bases outside the gene matches: 4. The CDR3 bases are TGTGCCAGCAGCCTGGGACAGGGTACCTACGAGCAGTACTTC. This translates into CASSLGQGTYEQYF.

This clone showed up just once. The genes are TRBV19 and TRBJ1-1, with 8 bases lining up with TRBD1. CDR3 size: 14 residues. The V gene end was trimmed by 5 bases and the J gene end by 4 bases; junction bases not matched to a gene: 6. The germline V gene encodes CDR1 LNHDA and CDR2 SQIVND (reference sequence). In DNA, the CDR3 is TGTGCCAGTAGTCCCACGACAGGGGCCACTGAAGCTTTCTTT. It encodes CASSPTTGATEAFF.

J is TRBJ1-5 and V is TRBV28; D is undetermined. V lost 7 bases and J lost 2, with 9 bases in between. Germline V CDR1 and CDR2: MDHEN, SYDVKM. This CDR3 contains 13 residues. CDR3 nucleotides: TGTGCCAGCACCTGGGGAGGCAATCAGCCCCAGCATTTT. Protein: CASTWGGNQPQHF.

The chain has TRBV28 and TRBJ1-5, with D possibly TRBD1 on 6 matching bases. This CDR3 is 15 amino acids long. Germline lookup yields CDR1 MDHEN and CDR2 SYDVKM. V was cut by 3 bases and J by 4 bases, with 13 bases left in between. For the CDR3, the DNA is TGTGCCAGCAGTTTCTTCGGGGGCGGGAATCAGCCCCAGCATTTT. This gives the protein CASSFFGGGNQPQHF. Drawing the rest from reference TRBV28 and TRBJ1-5, the complete variable domain is DVKVTQSSRYLVKRTGEKVFLECVQDMDHENMFWYRQDPGLGLRLIYFSYDVKMKEKGDIPEGYSVSREKKERFSLILESASTNQTSMYLCASSFFGGGNQPQHFGDGTRLSIL.

In this sample, this clone turned up once. V and J are TRBV5-6 and TRBJ1-5; perhaps TRBD1 as D (5 bases). The CDR3 is 13 amino acids. The V end was cut by 2 bases, the J end by 5 bases, with 8 bases between. Germline V CDR1 and CDR2: SGHDT, YYEEEE. The CDR3 nucleotides read TGTGCCAGCAGCTTCGGGGCCCATCAGCCCCAGCATTTT. Protein product: CASSFGAHQPQHF.

This clone has just one count. The genes are TRBV11-2 and TRBJ1-5, with D maybe TRBD1 (5 bases). Germline-derived CDR1 and CDR2 are SGHAT and FQNNGV. With 5 bases removed from V and 5 bases from J, the gap between germline ends came to 16 bases. The CDR3 spans 15 residues. This CDR3 is CASSVTAGADQPQHF. The CDR3, as DNA: TGTGCCAGCAGCGTAACCGCCGGGGCTGATCAGCCCCAGCATTTT.

V and J are TRBV5-1 and TRBJ2-5, with TRBD2 as a possible D gene (6 bases). CDR3 length: 15 amino acids. The V and J ends lost 6 bases and 2 bases respectively, with 17 bases between them. Germline CDR1 and CDR2: SGHRS and YFSETQ. CDR3 in DNA: TGCGCCAGCAACGAAAACGGGGGTGGGCAAGAGACCCAGTACTTC. This codes for CASNENGGGQETQYF.

V usage is TRBV29-1 and J usage is TRBJ2-3; D not resolved. V was shortened by 2 bases and J by 4 bases, with 7 bases between the two germline ends. CDR1 SQVTM and CDR2 ANQGSEA come from the germline V gene. The CDR3 sequence is 12 residues long. The CDR3 loop is CSVELGSDTQYF. DNA for the CDR3: TGCAGCGTTGAACTCGGTTCAGATACGCAGTATTTT.

This chain's CDR3 is CASPSGLTTHNEQFF. The CDR3 DNA sequence: TGTGCCAGCCCCTCGGGACTTACGACCCACAATGAGCAGTTCTTC. The genes are TRBV7-9 and TRBJ2-1, with D possibly matching TRBD2 (6 bases). Looked up from germline, CDR1 is SEHNR and CDR2 is FQNEAQ (reference sequence). With 8 bases removed from V and 5 bases from J, the gap between germline ends came to 19 bases. This CDR3 is built from 15 residues.

The chain uses TRBV6-5 and TRBJ1-1; D gene uncertain. CDR1 is MNHEY and CDR2 is SVGAGI in the germline V gene. V was shortened by 2 bases and J by 1 base, with 14 bases between the two germline ends. The CDR3 has 16 residues. The CDR3 nucleotides are TGTGCCAGCAGTTACAGTTACGCGGCGGAGAACACTGAAGCTTTCTTT. As protein: CASSYSYAAENTEAFF.

In the case of this clone: The sample has other DNA sequences that encode this CDR3 too. The chain joins TRBV7-9 to TRBJ2-5; D is undetermined. This CDR3 comprises 13 residues. Trimming removed 0 bases from V and 2 bases from J, with 4 bases in between. The V gene's germline CDR1 is SEHNR and CDR2 FQNEAQ (reference sequence). The CDR3 nucleotides read TGTGCCAGCAGCTTAGCAACACAAGAGACCCAGTACTTC. It codes for CASSLATQETQYF.

The chain links TRBV4-1 to TRBJ2-5; 9 positions match TRBD1. J lost 5 bases, V lost 1 base, and 8 bases had no gene match. The CDR3 is made up of 16 amino acids. Germline V gene lookup returns CDR1 MGHRA and CDR2 YSYEKL. CDR3 in amino acids: CASSQAGTGLLETQYF. The CDR3 DNA reads TGCGCCAGCAGCCAAGCGGGGACAGGGCTGCTGGAGACCCAGTACTTC.

The chain links TRBV28 to TRBJ2-4; weak D call: TRBD1 (6 bases). This CDR3 spans 16 amino acids. Between the trimmed V and J ends, which lost 2 bases and 0 bases, there was a span of 11 bases. Germline assignment: CDR1 MDHEN and CDR2 SYDVKM. CDR3 sequence reads: CASSLEGHLAKNIQYF. Written as DNA, the CDR3 is TGTGCCAGCAGTTTAGAGGGACATCTAGCCAAAAACATTCAGTACTTC.

DNA for the CDR3: TGTGCCAGCACCATCAATCAGCCCCAGCATTTT. Translation gives CASTINQPQHF. This chain connects TRBV21-1 to TRBJ1-5; the DNA was not compared with TRBD1, the D call given in the table. TRBV21-1 counts as a pseudogene. The CDR3 is 11 amino acids.

The genes are TRBV5-6 and TRBJ2-2, with TRBD2 matching 16 bases. Trimming took 3 bases from V and 7 from J; bases not matched to a gene: 9. This CDR3 spans 18 amino acids. Per the germline V gene, CDR1 is SGHDT and CDR2 is YYEEEE. CDR3 protein: CASSYPGLAGGPGGELFF. The CDR3, as DNA: TGTGCCAGCAGCTACCCGGGACTAGCGGGAGGGCCAGGCGGGGAGCTGTTTTTT.